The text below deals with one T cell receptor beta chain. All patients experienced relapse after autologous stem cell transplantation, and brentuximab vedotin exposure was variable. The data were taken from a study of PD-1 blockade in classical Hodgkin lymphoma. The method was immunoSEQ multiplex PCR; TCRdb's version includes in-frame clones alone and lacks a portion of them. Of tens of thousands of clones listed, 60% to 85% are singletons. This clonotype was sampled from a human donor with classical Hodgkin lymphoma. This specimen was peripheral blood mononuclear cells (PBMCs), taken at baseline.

CDR3 DNA sequence: TGTGCCAGCAGCATCCCCGAAATGGGGGAGACCCAGTACTTC. This gives the protein CASSIPEMGETQYF. V and J are TRBV7-6 and TRBJ2-5; D is undetermined. CDR1 and CDR2 from the germline V gene are SGHVS and FNYEAQ. Trimming removed 5 bases from V and 5 bases from J, with 15 bases in between. The CDR3 consists of 14 residues.